These 30 T cell receptor beta chains originate from one sample sequenced in a study of blood T cells in healthy people across ages. The authors ran a second PCR of 7 to 11 cycles using a sample-barcoded 5' primer and a J-beta primer mix. TCRdb analysed the 5' RACE reads with MiXCR anew, one entry per CDR3 protein. The sample carries 1.5 million to 2 million distinct CDR3 sequences, about two fifths recorded once. The specimen was blood. The receptor source for this set is a human donor in good health.

The chain couples TRBV21-1 to TRBJ2-4; the table's D call of TRBD1 was not tested on the DNA. TRBV21-1 is a pseudogene. The CDR3 consists of 11 residues. As DNA, the CDR3 is TGTGCCAGCAGCCCCTGTTGGGAGAGGAACTTC. It is translated as CASSPCWERNF.

Only a few counts were recorded for this clonotype. The V and J genes are TRBV7-9 and TRBJ2-3; D possibly uses TRBD1 or TRBD2 (6 bases each). The ends were cut back, 1 base at V and 7 bases at J, with 12 bases in the middle. This CDR3 is built from 14 residues. CDR1 and CDR2 from the germline V gene are SEHNR and FQNEAQ (reference sequence). The CDR3 DNA sequence: TGTGCCAGCAGCTTAGGGGGGGCCTTTAATACGCAGTATTTT. Amino acid sequence: CASSLGGAFNTQYF.

The rearrangement joins TRBV20-1 to TRBJ1-1; 7 bases line up with TRBD1. Germline V gene lookup returns CDR1 DFQATT and CDR2 SNEGSKA (reference sequence). The length of the CDR3 is 16 residues. The ends lost 8 bases at V and 7 bases at J; junction bases unmatched: 22. The CDR3 DNA reads as TGCAGTACCAAGAGGGGGGGCAGGGGGACCAGCGGTGAAGCTTTCTTT. It yields the protein CSTKRGGRGTSGEAFF.

The chain combines TRBV16 with TRBJ1-2; no definite D call. CDR1 is KGHSY and CDR2 is FQNENV in the germline V gene. V dropped 0 bases and J dropped 0 bases, with 5 bases sitting between them. The CDR3 has 14 amino acids. The CDR3 coding sequence is TGTGCCAGCAGCCAATCGTCAGCTAACTATGGCTACACCTTC. Its translation is CASSQSSANYGYTF.

The V and J genes are TRBV11-3 and TRBJ2-7; D unresolved. The CDR3 is 13 residues long. Trimming took 0 bases from V and 2 from J, leaving 5 bases between them. The germline gives CDR1 SGHNT, CDR2 YENEEA. The CDR3 reads CASSLDEAYEQYF. Written as DNA, the CDR3 is TGTGCCAGCAGCTTAGATGAGGCCTACGAGCAGTACTTC.

CDR3: CSARDRGARGPYNEQFF. In DNA, the CDR3 is TGCAGTGCTAGAGATCGGGGGGCCAGGGGCCCCTACAATGAGCAGTTCTTC. The rearrangement uses TRBV20-1 and TRBJ2-1; D possibly corresponds to TRBD2 (7 bases). The CDR3 has 17 residues. Germline values: CDR1 DFQATT, CDR2 SNEGSKA (reference sequence). Between the trimmed V and J ends, which lost 0 bases and 2 bases, there was a span of 17 bases.

This clonotype occurred a few times. V gene TRBV7-9 combines with J gene TRBJ2-5; 8 bases match TRBD2. Unmatched junction bases numbered 11, after V lost 5 bases and J lost 0 bases. Per germline, CDR1 SEHNR and CDR2 FQNEAQ (reference sequence). The length of the CDR3 is 17 residues. CDR3 sequence reads: CASSLGRISGDQETQYF. CDR3 coding DNA: TGTGCCAGCAGCCTTGGACGGATTAGCGGGGACCAAGAGACCCAGTACTTC.

This chain links TRBV7-2 with TRBJ2-7; possibly TRBD1 for D (5 bases). The CDR3 spans 14 residues. The germline gives CDR1 SGHTA, CDR2 FQGNSA. The V end was cut by 11 bases, the J end by 7 bases, with 24 bases between. The CDR3 sequence is CADSLDVGKGEQYF. The CDR3 DNA sequence: TGTGCCGACAGCTTAGACGTGGGGAAAGGAGAGCAGTACTTC.

This chain links TRBV4-2 with TRBJ1-2; no reliable D call. This CDR3 is 17 amino acids long. Germline V gene data show CDR1 as LGHNA and CDR2 as YNFKEQ. V was cut by 0 bases and J by 0 bases, with 14 bases left in between. Here the CDR3 reads CASSQDLGQFSNYGYTF. CDR3 bases: TGTGCCAGCAGCCAAGATCTTGGGCAGTTTTCTAACTATGGCTACACCTTC.

The rearrangement joins TRBV7-8 to TRBJ1-2, with 9 bases lining up with TRBD1. Trimming removed 4 bases from V and 8 bases from J; junction bases left unmatched: 14. The CDR3 runs 16 residues. Germline V lookup: CDR1 SGHVS, CDR2 FQNEAQ. DNA of the CDR3: TGTGCCAGCAGCTCATTCCGGGACAGGGCCCCGCGAGGCTACACCTTC. This sequence encodes CASSSFRDRAPRGYTF.

This clonotype was picked up a small number of times. Here the CDR3 DNA reads TGCGCCAGCAGCCAAGATTGGCAGGGTGTTCCGGACCGGACCTATGGCTACACCTTC. This gives the protein CASSQDWQGVPDRTYGYTF. The chain combines TRBV4-3 with TRBJ1-2; TRBD1 might be the D (5 bases). This CDR3 comprises 19 residues. Trimming pared 0 bases from V and 4 bases from J, leaving 24 bases between. CDR1 and CDR2 from the germline V gene are LGHNA and YSLEER.

The chain is built from TRBV20-1 and TRBJ2-3; D possibly corresponds to TRBD2 (6 bases). Trimming removed 3 bases from V and 0 bases from J, with 13 bases in between. The CDR3 totals 15 residues. The germline CDR1 and CDR2 sequences are DFQATT and SNEGSKA (reference sequence). This CDR3 is CSASPPGTSTDTQYF. The CDR3 DNA reads as TGCAGTGCTAGCCCCCCCGGGACTAGCACAGATACGCAGTATTTT.

This chain connects TRBV11-2 to TRBJ2-7, with D tentatively TRBD2 (6 bases). This CDR3 spans 15 amino acids. V was pared by 5 bases and J by 2 bases, with 16 bases between. Germline lookup yields CDR1 SGHAT and CDR2 FQNNGV. The CDR3 reads CASSPRRRGAYEQYF. The CDR3 bases are TGTGCCAGCAGCCCCCGCAGGAGGGGCGCCTACGAGCAGTACTTC.

The sample holds a few counts of this clonotype. The gene calls are TRBV7-2 and TRBJ2-3, with 9 bases fitting TRBD2. V trimming: 0 bases; J trimming: 3 bases; junction bases outside the gene matches: 13. The CDR3 totals 19 residues. The germline V gene has CDR1 SGHTA and CDR2 FQGNSA. CDR3 residues: CASSLAGTPGLATTDTQYF. As DNA, the CDR3 is TGTGCCAGCAGCTTAGCGGGAACGCCGGGACTAGCAACTACAGATACGCAGTATTTT.

The chain couples TRBV20-1 to TRBJ2-3; 12 bases agree with TRBD2. Germline lookup yields CDR1 DFQATT and CDR2 SNEGSKA (reference sequence). The CDR3 length is 17 residues. J was trimmed by 0 bases and V by 6 bases; bases with no gene match: 10. CDR3 bases: TGCAGTGCCGTGACTAGCGGGGGCCAGGGTAGCACAGATACGCAGTATTTT. Encoded protein: CSAVTSGGQGSTDTQYF.

The genes are TRBV6-1 and TRBJ2-3, with D possibly called TRBD1 or TRBD2 (6 bases each). V dropped 2 bases and J dropped 0 bases, with 15 bases sitting between them. CDR1 MNHNS and CDR2 SASEGT come from the germline V gene. The CDR3 runs 17 residues. CDR3 amino acids: CASSEFGGGTSTDTQYF. The CDR3 nucleotides read TGTGCCAGCAGTGAATTCGGAGGGGGTACTAGCACAGATACGCAGTATTTT.

The J gene is TRBJ1-5, the V gene TRBV20-1, with D tentatively TRBD1 (6 bases). Per germline, CDR1 DFQATT and CDR2 SNEGSKA (reference sequence). The CDR3 has 14 amino acids. V lost 6 bases, J lost 1 base, and 13 bases lay in between. CDR3 in DNA: TGCAGTGCCCAAAACAGGGTCAGCAATCAGCCCCAGCATTTT. This gives the protein CSAQNRVSNQPQHF.

There are a few counts of this clonotype. The chain is built from TRBV29-1 and TRBJ1-2; D gene unclear. The germline CDR1 and CDR2 sequences are SQVTM and ANQGSEA. Trimming pared 8 bases from V and 1 base from J, leaving 8 bases between. This CDR3 is built from 11 residues. CDR3 sequence: CSMTDNYGYTF. DNA of the CDR3: TGCAGCATGACCGATAACTATGGCTACACCTTC.

This clonotype has more than one count but fewer than ten. The chain has TRBV6-6 and TRBJ1-1; no clear D. The V and J ends lost 2 bases and 6 bases respectively, with 7 bases between them. This CDR3 region has 12 residues. The germline V gene has CDR1 MNHNY and CDR2 SVGAGI (reference sequence). CDR3 sequence (DNA): TGTGCCAGCAGTTACGGGTCGCCTGAAGCTTTCTTT. Encoded protein: CASSYGSPEAFF.

This chain joins TRBV7-9 and TRBJ2-3; 8 nucleotides agree with TRBD2. Germline CDR1 is SEHNR and CDR2 is FQNEAQ (reference sequence). CDR3 size: 17 residues. Unmatched junction bases numbered 10, after V lost 5 bases and J lost 0 bases. The CDR3 region is CASSLGSGGTSTDTQYF. The CDR3 DNA reads TGTGCCAGCAGCCTCGGAAGCGGGGGCACCAGCACAGATACGCAGTATTTT.

This chain uses TRBV11-2 with TRBJ2-7; D is unresolved. V was clipped by 0 bases and J by 3 bases, with 15 bases between them. Germline V gene sequence: CDR1 SGHAT, CDR2 FQNNGV. CDR3 length: 16 residues. CDR3 in DNA: TGTGCCAGCAGCTTAGAATGGGGAATTTTCTTCTACGAGCAGTACTTC. This gives the protein CASSLEWGIFFYEQYF. Looking up the rest from reference TRBV11-2 and TRBJ2-7 gives the full variable domain: EAGVAQSPRYKIIEKRQSVAFWCNPISGHATLYWYQQILGQGPKLLIQFQNNGVVDDSQLPKDRFSAERLKGVDSTLKIQPAKLEDSAVYLCASSLEWGIFFYEQYFGPGTRLTVT.

The chain recombines TRBV20-1 with TRBJ2-3, with D possibly matching TRBD2 (5 bases). The V and J ends lost 3 bases and 9 bases respectively, with 13 bases between them. CDR1 and CDR2 (germline): DFQATT, SNEGSKA (reference sequence). This CDR3 has 12 amino acids. Written as DNA, the CDR3 is TGCAGTGCTAGGGGAGAGATTCAAACGCAGTATTTT. The encoded protein is CSARGEIQTQYF.

This sequence joins TRBV4-1 and TRBJ1-1, with a tentative D call TRBD1 (6 bases). The CDR3 has 15 residues. Deletions cut 7 bases from V and 1 base from J, with 16 bases between. From germline, CDR1 is MGHRA and CDR2 YSYEKL. The CDR3 DNA reads TGCGCCAGCACCTATCCGGGACATTCGAACACTGAAGCTTTCTTT. It translates to CASTYPGHSNTEAFF.

There are a few counts of this clonotype. At one end, the junction sequence differs from germline, possibly due to a read error. The V and J genes are TRBV12-3 or TRBV12-4 and TRBJ2-5; possibly TRBD2 for D (6 bases). The CDR3 has 14 residues. The CDR3 here is CASSQATRRESQYF. In DNA form, the CDR3 reads TGTGCCAGCAGTCAGGCAACTCGGAGGGAGAGCCAGTACTTC.

V and J are TRBV29-1 and TRBJ2-3; no firm D call. CDR1 and CDR2 from the germline V gene are SQVTM and ANQGSEA. V lost 1 base to trimming and J lost 0 bases, with 8 bases between them. This CDR3 has 14 residues. In DNA form, the CDR3 reads TGCAGCGTTGAAGGCCTTCTTAGCACAGATACGCAGTATTTT. Its protein is CSVEGLLSTDTQYF.

V is TRBV25-1 and J is TRBJ1-4; D uncertain. The length of the CDR3 is 16 residues. CDR1 and CDR2 (germline): MGHDK, SYGVNS. V was pared by 8 bases and J by 2 bases, with 18 bases between. The CDR3 nucleotides are TGTGCCAGCGGTGGGATCCCTGGGGTTACTAATGAAAAACTGTTTTTT. It yields the protein CASGGIPGVTNEKLFF.

The chain recombines TRBV13 with TRBJ2-3, with 12 bases identical to TRBD2. Germline CDR1 is PRHDT and CDR2 is FYEKMQ (reference sequence). J gave up 4 bases and V 5 bases, and 13 bases lay outside the gene matches. This CDR3 has 18 amino acids. The CDR3 region has the DNA TGTGCCAGCAGCCCTTCCGCCTGGACTAGCGGGGACGCAGATACGCAGTATTTT. This sequence encodes CASSPSAWTSGDADTQYF.

The V and J genes are TRBV5-1 and TRBJ1-1; TRBD1 aligns across 9 bases. Losses at the gene ends were 3 bases for V and 3 bases for J; bases not matched to a gene: 9. The CDR3 is 16 amino acids. Germline CDR1 and CDR2: SGHRS and YFSETQ. In nucleotides, the CDR3 is TGCGCCAGCAGCTCGGTAGGGGACAGGGCGGACACTGAAGCTTTCTTT. Amino acid sequence: CASSSVGDRADTEAFF.

This chain uses TRBV6-5 with TRBJ1-6; 9 nucleotides agree with TRBD1. This CDR3 spans 16 amino acids. Germline CDR1 and CDR2: MNHEY and SVGAGI. Trimming at V came to 1 base and at J to 8 bases, leaving 6 bases not matched to a gene. CDR3 nucleotides: TGTGCCAGCAGTTACTACGGGACAGGGAGGGATTCACCCCTCCACTTT. As protein: CASSYYGTGRDSPLHF.

The chain carries TRBV7-3 and TRBJ2-7, with D perhaps being TRBD1 or TRBD2 (5 bases each). Trimming took off 2 bases at V and 7 bases at J, with 12 bases between the two ends. The CDR3 is made up of 13 amino acids. CDR1 and CDR2 from the germline V gene are SGHTA and FQGTGA. The CDR3 is CASSLGTEREQYF. Written as DNA, the CDR3 is TGTGCCAGCAGCTTAGGGACCGAGCGAGAGCAGTACTTC.